This T cell receptor beta chain was sequenced for a study of cytomegalovirus exposure and HLA in healthy donors. General study findings and limits: Only CMV serostatus was available as immune exposure information. Most of the TCR beta V segments (in an earlier analysis) were productive either about 87% or about 30% of the time. Several top significant clusters appeared, in a later analysis, to be linked to common viral pathogens.

Primers included in the PCR were 60 Vbeta and 13 Jbeta primers. The assay was immunoSEQ multiplex PCR, and TCRdb's table has in-frame clones only and misses some. The data contain over 250,000 clones, under 80% of them singletons. The CDR3 covers 21 residues. Germline CDR1 GTSNPN, CDR2 SVGIG (reference sequence). With V trimmed by 0 bases and J by 0 bases, 20 bases remained unmatched. Of note for this clone: Its target is not known.

The receptor was derived from a female donor in good health and CMV-seronegative. This chain links TRBV30 with TRBJ1-5; 7 bases are shared with TRBD1. Material: PBMCs. CDR3 region: CAWSVRVAFSRRGISNQPQHF. The CDR3 DNA follows: TGTGCCTGGAGTGTACGGGTTGCGTTTTCGCGCAGGGGGATTAGCAATCAGCCCCAGCATTTT.